This section outlines one TCR beta chain sequence together with its context. Its antigen is not identified. The donors belonged to the approximately 110-subject validation cohort, separate from the roughly 650-subject first cohort. The assay was immunoSEQ multiplex PCR, and TCRdb's table has in-frame clones only and misses some. This repertoire shows 110,000 to 150,000 clones, roughly 90% found once; its top ten account for less than 3.5%. This CDR3 spans 15 amino acids. V was pared by 3 bases and J by 3 bases, with 5 bases of the junction left unmatched. Per germline, CDR1 SGHRS and CDR2 YFSETQ. The data were taken from a study of cytomegalovirus exposure and HLA in healthy donors. Study-level results: The tendency of first-cohort TCR clusters to co-occur in the 110 or so validation repertoires emerged from a later analysis. The study flagged about 150 TCR beta chains as cytomegalovirus-associated. Cytomegalovirus status was reportedly diagnosed by the classifier with high sensitivity and specificity.

This chain links TRBV5-1 with TRBJ1-4; 7 bases match TRBD1. The receptor was derived from a man between 18 and 35 years old in good health and CMV-seronegative. The sequenced material came from PBMCs. CDR3 DNA: TGCGCCAGCAGCTCCCGGGACAGCTCTAATGAAAAACTGTTTTTT. Its protein is CASSSRDSSNEKLFF.